This passage covers 25 T cell receptor beta chains from one sample sequenced in a study of shared clonotypes between healthy human individuals. Clones were sequenced by immunoSEQ multiplex PCR, and TCRdb holds only the in-frame ones, with some missing. There are 2 million to 2.5 million clones in the sample; 80% to 95% occur only once, and approximately 0.4% lies in the top ten. Sequencing was performed on naive CD4+ T cells from PBMCs. Subset given: CD45RA+ positively selected. These receptors all stem from a man aged 18 to 30 in good health. Some clones in this sample may be carry-over from other donors' samples.

The rearrangement uses TRBV15 and TRBJ1-5; a weak D match, TRBD1 (6 bases). Trimming cost V 1 base and J 5 bases, with 12 bases left between them. This CDR3 is 15 amino acids long. The germline gives CDR1 LNHNV, CDR2 YYDKDF (reference sequence). CDR3 DNA: TGTGCCACCAGCAGAGCAGGGGAAGGGGATCAGCCCCAGCATTTT. Translating it yields CATSRAGEGDQPQHF.

This clone was seen just once. This rearrangement joins TRBV19 to TRBJ1-5; D not resolved. CDR1 and CDR2 from the germline V gene are LNHDA and SQIVND (reference sequence). V lost 3 bases and J 12 bases, leaving 18 bases between the germline ends. The CDR3 covers 14 residues. The CDR3 coding sequence is TGTGCCAGTAGTATGGTGGTCACAGCTTTGGGCCAGCATTTT. Its protein is CASSMVVTALGQHF.

The chain couples TRBV12-5 to TRBJ2-1, with 10 bases identical to TRBD2. This CDR3 comprises 15 residues. Trimming removed 1 base from V and 6 bases from J; junction bases left unmatched: 3. Germline V gene sequence: CDR1 LGHNT, CDR2 FRNRAP. The CDR3 region has the DNA TGTGCTAGTGGTTTGGAACTAGCGGGATCCAATGAGCAGTTCTTC. Amino acid sequence: CASGLELAGSNEQFF.

The V call is TRBV28, the J call TRBJ2-3, with 7 nucleotides matching TRBD1. The ends lost 8 bases at V and 2 bases at J; junction bases unmatched: 4. The CDR3 runs 13 residues. Germline CDR1 is MDHEN and CDR2 is SYDVKM. The CDR3 is CASRDRFTDTQYF. In DNA form, the CDR3 reads TGTGCCAGCCGGGACAGATTCACAGATACGCAGTATTTT.

The genes are TRBV7-8 and TRBJ2-5; 8 bases are a match to TRBD2. This CDR3 contains 17 residues. The V gene's germline CDR1 is SGHVS and CDR2 FQNEAQ. V lost 2 bases and J lost 2; bases outside the gene matches: 10. The CDR3 reads CASSLRRTSSQQETQYF. The CDR3 DNA follows: TGTGCCAGCAGCTTACGCAGGACTAGCTCCCAACAAGAGACCCAGTACTTC.

The rearrangement links TRBV2 to TRBJ1-1, with TRBD1 identical over 9 bases. The germline gives CDR1 SNHLY, CDR2 FYNNEI. This CDR3 comprises 12 residues. V shed 6 bases and J 7 bases; nucleotides not matched to a gene: 3. The CDR3 region has the DNA TGTGCCAGCAGAGTGGACAGGGGTGAAGCTTTCTTT. Its protein product is CASRVDRGEAFF.

The V and J genes are TRBV7-2 and TRBJ2-5; 9 positions agree with TRBD2. V lost 8 bases, J lost 5 bases, and 9 bases stayed unmatched. Germline-derived CDR1 and CDR2 are SGHTA and FQGNSA. The CDR3 covers 14 residues. This chain's CDR3 is CASARGRAWETQYF. In DNA, the CDR3 is TGTGCCAGCGCCCGCGGGAGGGCCTGGGAGACCCAGTACTTC.

The chain has TRBV18 and TRBJ2-5; a weak D match, TRBD1 (5 bases). Trimming took 3 bases from V and 4 from J, leaving 18 bases between them. The CDR3 loop spans 16 amino acids. Germline V CDR1 and CDR2: KGHSH, LQKENI. CDR3 region: CASSPNRWGSGETQYF. In DNA form, the CDR3 reads TGTGCCAGCTCACCTAACAGATGGGGCTCGGGAGAGACCCAGTACTTC. The entire variable domain, with the rest obtained from reference TRBV18 and TRBJ2-5, is as follows: NAGVMQNPRHLVRRRGQEARLRCSPMKGHSHVYWYRQLPEEGLKFMVYLQKENIIDESGMPKERFSAEFPKEGPSILRIQQVVRGDSAAYFCASSPNRWGSGETQYFGPGTRLLVL.

Only one count was recorded for this clone. The J gene is TRBJ2-7, the V gene TRBV11-2, with D unresolved. V was clipped by 5 bases and J by 2 bases, with 13 bases between them. Germline V gives CDR1 SGHAT, CDR2 FQNNGV. The CDR3 length is 14 residues. The CDR3 here is CASSVVSPTYEQYF. DNA of the CDR3: TGTGCCAGCAGCGTGGTTTCCCCCACCTACGAGCAGTACTTC.

Note on this clone: This sample also contains other DNA sequences that code for the same CDR3. This chain uses TRBV29-1 with TRBJ2-5, with a possible D match to TRBD2 (5 bases). The last part of the DNA fits TRBJ2-7 better; the J call may be wrong. The CDR3 is 11 residues long. The germline gives CDR1 SQVTM, CDR2 ANQGSEA. In DNA form, the CDR3 reads TGCAGCGTAGAGGGATCCTACGAGCAGTACTTC. This translates into CSVEGSYEQYF.

The CDR3 DNA follows: TGTGCCAGCAGGGCTAGTTGGGGTTCGGAGACCCAGTACTTC. It codes for CASRASWGSETQYF. The rearrangement joins TRBV7-9 to TRBJ2-5, with no clear D. The CDR3 has 14 residues. The ends were cut back, 6 bases at V and 5 bases at J, with 16 bases in the middle. Germline CDR1 reads SEHNR; CDR2 reads FQNEAQ (reference sequence).

This sequence joins TRBV6-6 and TRBJ2-3; 14 positions agree with TRBD2. The trim removed 5 bases at V and 4 bases at J, leaving 2 bases unmatched. Germline CDR1 is MNHNY and CDR2 is SVGAGI (reference sequence). The CDR3 length is 15 residues. The CDR3 nucleotides read TGTGCCAGCAGTGGACTAGCGGGAGGACCAGATACGCAGTATTTT. The encoded protein is CASSGLAGGPDTQYF.

This clone was recorded only once. J is TRBJ1-1 and V is TRBV27; 7 nucleotides match TRBD1. CDR3 length: 16 residues. The V gene end was trimmed by 4 bases and the J gene end by 0 bases; junction bases not matched to a gene: 8. From germline, CDR1 is MNHEY and CDR2 SMNVEV (reference sequence). The DNA for the CDR3 is TGTGCCAGCAGTTCATCCCCGGGACAGATGAACACTGAAGCTTTCTTT. This sequence encodes CASSSSPGQMNTEAFF.

The gene calls are TRBV9 and TRBJ2-2, with TRBD1 identical over 7 bases. With V trimmed by 0 bases and J by 6 bases, 14 bases remained unmatched. There are 18 residues in the CDR3. CDR1 and CDR2 (germline): SGDLS, YYNGEE. The CDR3 region is CASSVVGPRTGVAGELFF. Written as DNA, the CDR3 is TGTGCCAGCAGCGTAGTCGGCCCCCGAACAGGGGTGGCCGGGGAGCTGTTTTTT.

The CDR3 spells CASSQQGQYHTEAFF. As DNA, the CDR3 is TGTGCCAGCAGCCAGCAGGGACAGTATCACACTGAAGCTTTCTTT. V gene TRBV4-2 combines with J gene TRBJ1-1; 7 bases match TRBD1. The CDR3 consists of 15 residues. Germline CDR1 LGHNA, CDR2 YNFKEQ. V lost 3 bases, J lost 3 bases, and 7 bases stayed unmatched.

The V gene is TRBV5-4, the J gene TRBJ2-7; possible D gene TRBD1, 6 bases. The CDR3 is 15 residues long. V lost 4 bases and J lost 0, with 14 bases in between. Germline CDR1 is SGHNT and CDR2 is YYREEE (reference sequence). Here the CDR3 DNA reads TGTGCCAGCAGCCCATGGAGGACAGCCTCCTACGAGCAGTACTTC. It yields the protein CASSPWRTASYEQYF.

J is TRBJ1-1 and V is TRBV28; D possibly corresponds to TRBD1 (6 bases). This CDR3 comprises 14 residues. Per the germline V gene, CDR1 is MDHEN and CDR2 is SYDVKM. V gave up 10 bases and J gave up 1 base, with 16 bases separating them. The CDR3 DNA reads TGTGCCATTCACCTTAGGGGGGGGAACACTGAAGCTTTCTTT. Amino acids: CAIHLRGGNTEAFF.

The chain combines TRBV18 with TRBJ1-2; D perhaps matches TRBD1 (5 bases). This CDR3 comprises 18 residues. Germline lookup yields CDR1 KGHSH and CDR2 LQKENI. Between the trimmed V and J ends, which lost 1 base and 0 bases, there was a span of 18 bases. DNA of the CDR3: TGTGCCAGCTCACCACGGTTCGAATCGGGGACTTCTAACTATGGCTACACCTTC. Protein sequence: CASSPRFESGTSNYGYTF.

The chain employs TRBV6-6 and TRBJ1-1, with D perhaps TRBD1 (6 bases). V was clipped by 8 bases and J by 9 bases, with 19 bases between them. Germline V gene data show CDR1 as MNHNY and CDR2 as SVGAGI (reference sequence). This CDR3 region has 13 residues. The DNA for the CDR3 is TGTGCCAGCTATCCTCGGGGGGCGGGTAAAGCTTTCTTT. Amino acids: CASYPRGAGKAFF.

The V gene is TRBV19, the J gene TRBJ2-1; D gene ambiguous. The CDR3 is 13 residues long. CDR1 and CDR2 (germline): LNHDA, SQIVND (reference sequence). V dropped 0 bases and J dropped 7 bases, with 7 bases sitting between them. CDR3 sequence (DNA): TGTGCCAGTAGTATAGAATACGGGAATGAGCAGTTCTTC. Residues: CASSIEYGNEQFF.

For this clone: Additional DNA sequences in this sample encode the identical CDR3. This chain connects TRBV6-5 to TRBJ1-5, with D uncertain. Trimming stripped 0 bases from V and 7 bases from J, with 7 bases between. The length of the CDR3 is 13 residues. Germline values: CDR1 MNHEY, CDR2 SVGAGI. The chain's CDR3 is CASSYSPTQPQHF. As DNA, the CDR3 is TGTGCCAGCAGTTACTCCCCAACCCAGCCCCAGCATTTT.

This clone was detected a few times. The J gene is TRBJ1-1, the V gene TRBV20-1; D ambiguous. This CDR3 region has 11 residues. Trimming removed 5 bases from V and 12 bases from J, with 16 bases in between. Germline CDR1 DFQATT, CDR2 SNEGSKA (reference sequence). The DNA of the CDR3 is TGCAGTGCTGGCCTCCAAAGGCTTCCTTTCTTT. Translated: CSAGLQRLPFF.

Concerning this clone: Other DNA sequences from this sample encode an identical CDR3 as well. The chain links TRBV7-2 to TRBJ1-1; no definite D call. This CDR3 has 13 residues. Germline CDR1 SGHTA, CDR2 FQGNSA. Trimming left V 5 bases short and J 0 bases short, with 7 bases between. CDR3 DNA sequence: TGTGCCAGCAGCCTACGGATGAACACTGAAGCTTTCTTT. It specifies CASSLRMNTEAFF.

The chain uses TRBV18 and TRBJ2-3, with D tentatively TRBD1 (5 bases). CDR3 length: 17 amino acids. Germline CDR1 is KGHSH and CDR2 is LQKENI. The V and J ends lost 1 base and 1 base respectively, with 15 bases between them. The CDR3 region has the DNA TGTGCCAGCTCACCACTAGTAACAGGCCGGGGCACAGATACGCAGTATTTT. Translated: CASSPLVTGRGTDTQYF. The variable domain in full, with the rest retrieved from reference TRBV18 and TRBJ2-3, is NAGVMQNPRHLVRRRGQEARLRCSPMKGHSHVYWYRQLPEEGLKFMVYLQKENIIDESGMPKERFSAEFPKEGPSILRIQQVVRGDSAAYFCASSPLVTGRGTDTQYFGPGTRLTVL.

The V and J genes are TRBV6-5 and TRBJ1-4, with D unresolved. The CDR3 loop spans 16 amino acids. Trimming stripped 0 bases from V and 5 bases from J, with 13 bases between. CDR1 is MNHEY and CDR2 is SVGAGI in the germline V gene. In nucleotides, the CDR3 is TGTGCCAGCAGTTACTCTCTATCCTGGGAAAATGAAAAACTGTTTTTT. Its protein is CASSYSLSWENEKLFF.